This T cell receptor beta chain was retrieved from a study of blood T cell repertoires in COVID-19. Method: immunoSEQ multiplex PCR; TCRdb's copy keeps in-frame clones and lacks some. The sample shows 200,000 to 300,000 clones, approximately 80% of them seen only once. V lost 4 bases to trimming and J lost 6 bases, with 20 bases between them. This CDR3 has 15 amino acids. Germline loops: CDR1 SGHNT, CDR2 YYREEE (reference sequence). The gene calls are TRBV5-4 and TRBJ2-7; D possibly corresponds to TRBD2 (7 bases). The source material was peripheral blood. The sequence came from a woman aged 60 to 75 with active or convalescent COVID-19. The CDR3 protein is CASSDPGPGGSEQYF. CDR3 coding DNA: TGTGCCAGCAGCGACCCGGGACCGGGGGGCTCCGAGCAGTACTTC. The whole variable domain, remainder taken from reference TRBV5-4 and TRBJ2-7, is ETGVTQSPTHLIKTRGQQVTLRCSSQSGHNTVSWYQQALGQGPQFIFQYYREEENGRGNFPPRFSGLQFPNYSSELNVNALELDDSALYLCASSDPGPGGSEQYFGPGTRLTVT.